This T cell receptor beta chain was recovered during a study of blood T cell repertoires in COVID-19. Study background: Sources were T cells, B-cell-depleted T cells, or PBMCs; the material itself was cDNA or gDNA.

Researchers sorted participants into cohorts using their self-reported clinical history. It was within 2 weeks before study entry that exposed participants met a COVID-19 case. Sequencing was performed with immunoSEQ multiplex PCR; in TCRdb, only in-frame clones are kept and a portion is missing. Found here are around 200,000 clones, 75% to 90% of them singletons; the top ten hold roughly 4%. The receptor's source is a woman aged 25-40 years who had been exposed to COVID-19. Sequences were obtained from PBMCs or T cells enriched from blood (not recorded which).

DNA for the CDR3: TGCAGCGTCGTTATCGACAGGGAGGCCACTGAAGCTTTCTTT. Amino acid sequence: CSVVIDREATEAFF. The rearrangement links TRBV29-1 to TRBJ1-1; TRBD1 aligns across 7 bases. The CDR3 length is 14 residues. Germline assignment: CDR1 SQVTM and CDR2 ANQGSEA. The J segment lost 4 bases and the V segment lost 6 bases, leaving 11 bases of the junction unmatched.